These T cell receptor beta chains were read from a single sample in a study of siplizumab effects on memory and regulatory T cells. The assay was immunoSEQ multiplex PCR, and TCRdb's table has in-frame clones only and misses some. Among about 26,000 clones, more than 65% were seen once, and the ten largest hold roughly a quarter. Sample: memory CD4+ T cells sorted from blood. These receptor sequences come from a human donor in good health. CDR3s include the opening cysteine and the closing phenylalanine or tryptophan. A D gene is named only where the DNA matches it firmly. Part of the rows lack a size; the others show once, few, many or a class for expanded clones.

J	V	D	size	DNA	CDR3
TRBJ1-1	TRBV6-1	TRBD1	NA	TGTGCCAGCAGCGCGGCAGGGGGCGCGACTGAAGCTTTCTTT	CASSAAGGATEAFF
TRBJ2-1	TRBV19	NA	NA	TGTGCCAGTAATGGGCGCGGGGGCCTCTCCTACAATGAGCAGTTCTTC	CASNGRGGLSYNEQFF
TRBJ2-6	TRBV10-3	TRBD2	NA	TGTGCCATCAGATCTAGCGGGAGAAACACTGGGGCCAACGTCCTGACTTTC	CAIRSSGRNTGANVLTF
TRBJ1-1	TRBV28	NA	NA	TGTGCCAGCAGTTTTCTCGCGGAGCAAGCTTTCTTT	CASSFLAEQAFF
TRBJ2-1	TRBV28	NA	NA	TGTGCCAGCAGTACCCCGTCCTATAGCGGTGAGCAGTTCTTC	CASSTPSYSGEQFF
TRBJ2-1	TRBV6-5	NA	NA	TGTGCCAGCAGTTCGACCACTAGGGGTTCCTACAATGAGCAGTTCTTC	CASSSTTRGSYNEQFF
TRBJ2-5	TRBV5-1	TRBD2	NA	TGCGCCAGCAGCTTGGGGACTAGCGGGAGGATTGAGACCCAGTACTTC	CASSLGTSGRIETQYF
TRBJ2-7	TRBV7-2	TRBD2	NA	TGTGCCAGCAGCTCAATAGCGGGAGGCTACGAGCAGTACTTC	CASSSIAGGYEQYF
TRBJ2-5	TRBV29-1	TRBD1	NA	TGCAGCGCAGGACAGGGGCTTGAGACCCAGTACTTC	CSAGQGLETQYF
TRBJ1-1	TRBV7-9	NA	NA	TGTGCCAGCAGCGCCACCTTCGGCACTGAAGCTTTCTTT	CASSATFGTEAFF
TRBJ1-2	TRBV28	TRBD1	NA	TGTGCCAGCAGTACAACGACAGGGACGCCGTACTACACCTTC	CASSTTTGTPYYTF
TRBJ1-1	TRBV7-2	NA	NA	TGTGCCAGCAGCTTACAGAAGAACACTGAAGCTTTCTTT	CASSLQKNTEAFF
TRBJ2-3	TRBV7-8	TRBD1	NA	TGTGCCAGCAGCAGGCGACAGGGGGCAAAGGGAGATACGCAGTATTTT	CASSRRQGAKGDTQYF
TRBJ1-2	TRBV7-2	NA	medium-sized	TGTGCCAGCAGCTTATTGAGTACAGGACCCCTGGATGGCTACACCTTC	CASSLLSTGPLDGYTF
TRBJ2-1	TRBV6-5	TRBD2	NA	TGTGCCAGCAGTAAAACTAGCGGGAGGCTCAATGAGCAGTTCTTC	CASSKTSGRLNEQFF
TRBJ1-2	TRBV29-1	TRBD1	NA	TGCAGCGTGGCAGGGGGTGGGAGCTACACCTTC	CSVAGGGSYTF
TRBJ2-3	TRBV4-1	NA	NA	TGCGCCAGCAGCCATCCTCGCACAGATACGCAGTATTTT	CASSHPRTDTQYF
TRBJ1-4	TRBV18	NA	NA	TGTGCCAGCTCACCTTCAGGGACTAATGAAAAACTGTTTTTT	CASSPSGTNEKLFF
TRBJ2-5	TRBV5-1	NA	NA	TGCGCCAGCAGCTTGACAGGGGACGTAAGAACTAGCGGCCCGCACTTC	CASSLTGDVRTSGPHF
TRBJ2-3	TRBV10-3	NA	NA	TGTGCCATCAGTGACCAGCGGGTAGTCAGCACAGATACGCAGTATTTT	CAISDQRVVSTDTQYF
TRBJ2-7	TRBV2	TRBD2	NA	TGTGCCAGCACCCTCGGGGGGATATGGCACGAGCAGTACTTC	CASTLGGIWHEQYF
TRBJ2-1	TRBV5-1	TRBD1	NA	TGCGCCAGCAGCCAACGACAGGGGGCAGGGGAGCAGTTCTTC	CASSQRQGAGEQFF
TRBJ2-7	TRBV5-1	NA	NA	TGCGCCAGCAGCGGTGAACAGCCTCCCTACGAGCAGTACTTC	CASSGEQPPYEQYF
TRBJ2-7	TRBV19	NA	NA	TGTGCCAGTAAAGCCACCCGACAAGGCTACGAGCAGTACTTC	CASKATRQGYEQYF
TRBJ1-3	TRBV6-6	NA	NA	TGTGCCAGCAGTTACTATGAGCACTCTGGAAACACCATATATTTT	CASSYYEHSGNTIYF
TRBJ2-5	TRBV19	NA	NA	TGTGCCAGTAGTATTCTGGGGCCCCAAGAGACCCAGTACTTC	CASSILGPQETQYF
TRBJ2-7	TRBV6-6	NA	NA	TGTGCCAGCAGTTACGCGGCAGGCCAAAGGGAGCAGTACTTC	CASSYAAGQREQYF
TRBJ2-3	TRBV6-5	NA	NA	TGTGCCAGCAGCCCCCTAGGAGCAGGGGCGGATACGCAGTATTTT	CASSPLGAGADTQYF
TRBJ1-3	TRBV30	TRBD1	NA	TGTGCCTGGAGTGCGGGACAGCCTGGAAACACCATATATTTT	CAWSAGQPGNTIYF
TRBJ1-2	TRBV5-1	NA	NA	TGCGCCAGCAGCTTAACACCGGGACGATCGTTTAACTATGGCTACACCTTC	CASSLTPGRSFNYGYTF
TRBJ1-1	TRBV6-5	NA	NA	TGTGCCAGCAGTGCGACAGACTGGAACACTGAAGCTTTCTTT	CASSATDWNTEAFF
TRBJ1-2	TRBV5-1	NA	NA	TGCGCCAGCAGCTTTGACACCTATGGCTACACCTTC	CASSFDTYGYTF
TRBJ1-3	TRBV2	NA	NA	TGTGCCAGCAGCCCAGAGGGGTTTGTCTCTGGAAACACCATATATTTT	CASSPEGFVSGNTIYF
TRBJ2-2	TRBV27	TRBD2	NA	TGTGCCAGCAGTTTAGTCCCCCCGGGACTAGGAAACACCGGGGAGCTGTTTTTT	CASSLVPPGLGNTGELFF
TRBJ2-1	TRBV7-9	NA	NA	TGTGCCAGCAGCCGAGGTACAGACAATGAGCAGTTCTTC	CASSRGTDNEQFF
TRBJ1-5	TRBV7-2	NA	NA	TGTGCCAGCAGCTTTAGACTGAATCAGCCCCAGCATTTT	CASSFRLNQPQHF
TRBJ1-2	TRBV29-1	NA	NA	TGCAGCGTTACAAGCGTTCAGGGAGGCTATGGCTACACCTTC	CSVTSVQGGYGYTF
TRBJ2-3	TRBV2	NA	NA	TGTGCCAGCAGTGAAGGAAGCGGCACAGATACGCAGTATTTT	CASSEGSGTDTQYF
TRBJ2-7	TRBV5-6	NA	NA	TGTGCCAGCAGCTTGGGTGGGGAGCAGTACTTC	CASSLGGEQYF
TRBJ1-1	TRBV25-1	NA	few	TGTGCCAGCTCCCGGACACCGAACACTGAAGCTTTCTTT	CASSRTPNTEAFF
TRBJ1-4	TRBV7-8	NA	NA	TGTGCCAGCAGCCCCAATGGGGGGGTGGATGAAAAACTGTTTTTT	CASSPNGGVDEKLFF
TRBJ2-1	TRBV7-9	NA	NA	TGTGCCAGCAGCTTAATGGGTGGGAGCTCCTACAATGAGCAGTTCTTC	CASSLMGGSSYNEQFF
TRBJ1-1	TRBV7-9	NA	NA	TGTGCCAGCAGCTTACGCCCGACGGCTGAAGCTTTCTTT	CASSLRPTAEAFF
TRBJ2-5	TRBV18	NA	NA	TGTGCCAGCTCACCCGGAGAGACCCAGTACTTC	CASSPGETQYF
TRBJ2-3	TRBV19	NA	NA	TGTGCCAGTAGTATAGAGAGAAATTCAGTAAAGGCAGATACGCAGTATTTT	CASSIERNSVKADTQYF
TRBJ1-5	TRBV30	NA	NA	TGTGCCTGGAGTGTACAGTATAGCAATCAGCCCCAGCATTTT	CAWSVQYSNQPQHF
TRBJ2-1	TRBV19	TRBD1	NA	TGTGCCAGTACCATAGATCGAGACAGGGGGAATGAGCAGTTCTTC	CASTIDRDRGNEQFF
TRBJ1-2	TRBV18	NA	NA	TGTGCCAGCTCACCCAACGTCGGGGATGGCTACACCTTC	CASSPNVGDGYTF
TRBJ2-3	TRBV6-1	TRBD2	once	TGTGCCAGCAGCCGAGCGGGAGGAAACACAGATACGCAGTATTTT	CASSRAGGNTDTQYF
TRBJ1-2	TRBV5-5	NA	NA	TGTGCCAGCAGCCTGGAGGGTCGGGAGGCCTGGGGCTACACCTTC	CASSLEGREAWGYTF
TRBJ2-6	TRBV7-7	NA	NA	TGTGCCAGCAGCTGCGCGTTAGTGCCACAAAGTCGGGCCAACGTCCTGACTTTC	CASSCALVPQSRANVLTF
TRBJ1-6	TRBV10-3	NA	NA	TGTGCCATCGGCCAGGGCATTTCACCCCTCCACTTT	CAIGQGISPLHF